This T cell receptor beta chain was recorded in a study of blood T cell repertoires in COVID-19. Looking at the study overall: The study drew acute and convalescent COVID-19 samples from the United States, Italy and Spain. In each case, the material was cDNA or gDNA derived from T cells, B-cell-depleted T cells, or PBMCs.

Per the original methods: Using reference gene primer amplification, nucleated cell counts were estimated. Libraries were prepared by immunoSEQ multiplex PCR; TCRdb keeps only in-frame clonotypes and omits some of them. V and J calls and clone size are those listed in that table; D and trimming were worked out from the DNA. The repertoire holds around 100,000 clones, with roughly nine tenths as singletons. The specimen sequenced was peripheral blood. The clonotype comes from a woman aged 80 or over with acute or convalescent COVID-19.

CDR3 nucleotide sequence: TGCGCCAGCAGCCGGACAGGAAGACCCCAAGAGACCCAGTACTTC. Residues: CASSRTGRPQETQYF. The gene calls are TRBV5-1 and TRBJ2-5, with 7 bases that match TRBD1. After removal of 4 bases from V and 1 base from J, the junction contained 7 bases not matched to a gene. The CDR3 sequence is 15 residues long. Germline CDR1 reads SGHRS; CDR2 reads YFSETQ. The variable domain in full, with the rest retrieved from reference TRBV5-1 and TRBJ2-5, is KAGVTQTPRYLIKTRGQQVTLSCSPISGHRSVSWYQQTPGQGLQFLFEYFSETQRNKGNFPGRFSGRQFSNSRSEMNVSTLELGDSALYLCASSRTGRPQETQYFGPGTRLLVL.